This T cell receptor beta chain was sequenced during a study of cytomegalovirus exposure and HLA in healthy donors (dated by TCRdb to the late 2010s). Background for the entire study: According to a later analysis, one platform produced both the 110 or so validation repertoires and the 670 or so repertoires of the first cohort. The study aimed to test whether signatures of past pathogen exposure could be identified by cataloging public T cell receptors. In addition to the first cohort of 666 subjects, a separate validation cohort of some 120 different subjects was used. To predict cytomegalovirus infection status, the study combined high-throughput TCR immunosequencing, statistical association of individual TCRs with disease status, and machine learning. General findings and caveats noted by the study authors: In the study, about 150 TCR beta chains were listed as associated with cytomegalovirus. The classifier was reported to diagnose cytomegalovirus status with high specificity and sensitivity in both the original and validation cohorts. Most TCR sequences were seen in very few donors, while some public TCRs were found in many individuals. In vitro tests confirmed that a few of the cytomegalovirus-associated TCR beta chains recognize cytomegalovirus antigens. A later analysis had no HLA typing for the validation cohort, so co-occurrence there was scored across all 120 or so repertoires. In a later analysis, TCRs clustered in the first cohort were found to also tend to co-occur in the roughly 120 validation repertoires, with approximately 95% of cluster scores above 0. The authors suggested that the approach could potentially be generalized to other disease states and immunological phenotypes.

As to this clone: What this receptor recognizes is not known. No base quality information exists; no much larger clone differs at one position.

Library preparation was by the immunoSEQ multiplex PCR assay. As for the authors' bioinformatics: To diagnose cytomegalovirus status from the catalog of TCR beta chain sequences, a statistical classification framework was built. TCRdb retrieved this table from immuneACCESS and kept in-frame rearrangements only. Not all clones are present; in checked studies, unresolved V genes account for under half, and no reason is known for the remainder. That table gives V, J and clone size, and the DNA gave D and trimming. For this sample the table gives 150,000 to 200,000 clones, of which about 82% were detected only once. Clones ranked in the top ten supply 1.4% to 1.5% of the sample. The donors were included in the validation cohort of some 110 subjects, a group kept apart from the approximately 700-subject first cohort. CDR1 and CDR2 are drawn from the germline V gene: SNHLY, FYNNEI. From the cysteine through the phenylalanine, the CDR3 covers 14 amino acids. The kept DNA is CDR3 alone, 42 bases in frame from the first base. V loses 6 bases of germline sequence and J loses 3 bases, and the interval between the two ends is 11 bases.

The V and J segments used are TRBV2 and TRBJ1-4; the D gene remains uncertain. The sequence derives from a young woman in good health and CMV-seronegative. The sequenced sample consisted of PBMCs. The bases read TGTGCCAGCAGGCGGGCGTTAGCTAATGAAAAACTGTTTTTT. It translates to CASRRALANEKLFF.